This TCR beta chain was recovered during a study of shared clonotypes between healthy human individuals. Across the whole study: Per donor, CD8 memory used one plate, CD8 naive used two, CD4 memory used three and CD4 naive used three.

The protocol was immunoSEQ multiplex PCR, while the TCRdb copy is restricted to in-frame clones and leaves out a portion. The sample includes roughly 2.4 million clones, 90% to 97% of them seen just once. Study-wide results and limits: Read depth was anticipated to influence clonotype sharing among donors.

On this clone: Its antigen is currently unknown.

The V and J ends lost 5 bases and 5 bases respectively, with 18 bases between them. This CDR3 spans 15 amino acids. CDR1 and CDR2 from the germline V gene are GTSNPN and SVGIG (reference sequence). The sample was naive CD4+ T cells sorted from blood. Described subset: CD45RA+ positively selected. This clonotype was obtained from a man aged 18-30 years in good health. The gene calls are TRBV30 and TRBJ2-2, with D tentatively TRBD1 or TRBD2 (6 bases each). The CDR3 loop is CAWLPFGGSTGELFF. CDR3 in DNA: TGTGCCTGGTTGCCGTTCGGGGGCTCGACCGGGGAGCTGTTTTTT.